This entry is about one TCR beta chain. The germline V gene has CDR1 SGDLS and CDR2 YYNGEE. This CDR3 is built from 16 residues. V was clipped by 4 bases and J by 4 bases; unmatched bases: 13. Source study methods: It was from reference gene primer amplification that nucleated cell counts were estimated. The repertoire was sequenced with immunoSEQ multiplex PCR; TCRdb's copy has only in-frame clones and lacks some. Clonal size and the V and J genes are those of that table, whereas D and trimming came from the DNA. The table records about 230,000 clones, over 65% of them present only once. The data originate from a study of blood T cell repertoires in COVID-19. Study overall: The samples span acute and convalescent COVID-19 from the United States, Italy and Spain.

The genes are TRBV9 and TRBJ2-5, with 7 bases fitting TRBD1. The origin of this receptor is a woman aged 70 to 79 with active or convalescent COVID-19. The sample comprised peripheral blood. The chain's CDR3 is CASSPLGTAQGETQYF. The CDR3 DNA is TGTGCCAGCAGCCCGCTCGGGACAGCGCAAGGAGAGACCCAGTACTTC.